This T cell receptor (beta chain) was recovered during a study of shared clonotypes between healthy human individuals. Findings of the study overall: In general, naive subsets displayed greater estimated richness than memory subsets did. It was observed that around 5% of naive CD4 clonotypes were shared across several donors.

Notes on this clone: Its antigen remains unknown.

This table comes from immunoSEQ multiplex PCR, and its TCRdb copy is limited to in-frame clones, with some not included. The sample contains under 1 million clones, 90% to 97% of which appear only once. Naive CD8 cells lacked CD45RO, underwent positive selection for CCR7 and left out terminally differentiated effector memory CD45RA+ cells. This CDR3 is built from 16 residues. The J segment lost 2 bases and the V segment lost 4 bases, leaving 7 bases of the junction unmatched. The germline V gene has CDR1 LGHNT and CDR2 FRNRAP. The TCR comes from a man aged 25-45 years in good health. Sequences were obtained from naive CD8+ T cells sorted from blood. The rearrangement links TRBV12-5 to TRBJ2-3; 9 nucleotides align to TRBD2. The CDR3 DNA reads TGTGCTAGTGGTTCCACGGCGGGAGGGATCACAGATACGCAGTATTTT. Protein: CASGSTAGGITDTQYF.